Shown below are 31 T cell receptor beta chains from a single sample sequenced in a study of shared clonotypes between healthy human individuals. Method: immunoSEQ multiplex PCR; TCRdb's copy keeps in-frame clones and lacks some. The table shows over 1.5 million clones, with around 98% occurring only once. Sequencing was performed on naive CD4+ T cells sorted from blood. Noted subset: CD45RA+ positively selected. The receptors come from a man under 40 in good health.

The V gene is TRBV7-2, the J gene TRBJ1-3; the D is unclear. With 5 bases removed from V and 4 bases from J, the gap between germline ends came to 21 bases. CDR3 length: 17 amino acids. Germline lookup yields CDR1 SGHTA and CDR2 FQGNSA. The CDR3 DNA reads as TGTGCCAGCAGCCCCCGGGCCATATCCGTAAAGGGAAACACCATATATTTT. This codes for CASSPRAISVKGNTIYF.

The chain joins TRBV7-2 to TRBJ2-1; possibly TRBD1 for D (5 bases). Looked up from germline, CDR1 is SGHTA and CDR2 is FQGNSA. V was trimmed by 1 base and J by 2 bases, leaving 12 bases between them. The CDR3 loop spans 16 amino acids. The CDR3: CASSLGQGTPYNEQFF. The CDR3 region has the DNA TGTGCCAGCAGCTTAGGTCAGGGTACCCCCTACAATGAGCAGTTCTTC.

Concerning this clone itself: Other DNA variants within this sample encode the same CDR3. The chain has TRBV5-1 and TRBJ2-3, with TRBD1 as a possible D gene (6 bases). CDR3 size: 14 residues. In germline, CDR1 is SGHRS, CDR2 YFSETQ. V lost 5 bases and J lost 0, with 10 bases in between. In DNA form, the CDR3 reads TGCGCCAGCAGTTGGACAGCGAGCACAGATACGCAGTATTTT. It yields the protein CASSWTASTDTQYF.

This chain joins TRBV19 and TRBJ2-1, with D possibly being TRBD1 (6 bases). The V end was cut by 9 bases, the J end by 0 bases, with 9 bases between. This CDR3 has 13 residues. Germline V gene lookup returns CDR1 LNHDA and CDR2 SQIVND (reference sequence). CDR3 loop: CASQGSSYNEQFF. The CDR3 DNA sequence: TGTGCCAGCCAGGGGAGCTCCTACAATGAGCAGTTCTTC. The whole variable domain, remainder taken from reference TRBV19 and TRBJ2-1, is DGGITQSPKYLFRKEGQNVTLSCEQNLNHDAMYWYRQDPGQGLRLIYYSQIVNDFQKGDIAEGYSVSREKKESFPLTVTSAQKNPTAFYLCASQGSSYNEQFFGPGTRLTVL.

J is TRBJ1-2 and V is TRBV19, with D maybe TRBD1 (6 bases). The V end was cut by 6 bases, the J end by 1 base, with 12 bases between. The CDR3 length is 14 residues. The germline CDR1 and CDR2 sequences are LNHDA and SQIVND (reference sequence). The CDR3 sequence is CASRRTAINYGYTF. CDR3 DNA: TGTGCCAGTAGGAGGACAGCCATTAACTATGGCTACACCTTC. Looking up the rest from reference TRBV19 and TRBJ1-2 gives the full variable domain: DGGITQSPKYLFRKEGQNVTLSCEQNLNHDAMYWYRQDPGQGLRLIYYSQIVNDFQKGDIAEGYSVSREKKESFPLTVTSAQKNPTAFYLCASRRTAINYGYTFGSGTRLTVV.

A note on this clone: The sample has other DNA sequences that encode this CDR3 too. V and J are TRBV5-1 and TRBJ1-5; maybe TRBD1 (6 bases). The CDR3 length is 14 residues. The V end lost 1 base, the J end lost 4 bases, and 9 bases lay between the germline ends. Germline V gives CDR1 SGHRS, CDR2 YFSETQ. The CDR3 region has the DNA TGCGCCAGCAGCTTGTTAGGGGGGAATCAGCCCCAGCATTTT. It encodes CASSLLGGNQPQHF.

This chain joins TRBV28 and TRBJ2-3; TRBD1 matches 10 bases. The CDR3 contains 16 residues. V lost 5 bases, J lost 0 bases, and 5 bases stayed unmatched. Germline V gene data show CDR1 as MDHEN and CDR2 as SYDVKM. This CDR3 is CASSLDRGLSTDTQYF. The CDR3 DNA is TGTGCCAGCAGTCTAGACAGGGGGCTTAGCACAGATACGCAGTATTTT.

The chain carries TRBV30 and TRBJ2-7; TRBD1 is a possible D gene (6 bases). This CDR3 region has 15 residues. The V gene's germline CDR1 is GTSNPN and CDR2 SVGIG (reference sequence). V lost 1 base and J lost 9, with 22 bases in between. The CDR3 DNA is TGTGCCTGGAGTGGTCGACCACAGGGATCTCAGGGGCAGTACTTC. It translates to CAWSGRPQGSQGQYF.

J is TRBJ1-5 and V is TRBV15; possible D gene TRBD1, 6 bases. V was pared by 0 bases and J by 7 bases, with 13 bases between. Germline CDR1 and CDR2: LNHNV and YYDKDF (reference sequence). CDR3 length equals 15 residues. The CDR3 here is CATSRDPGGRQPQHF. Written as DNA, the CDR3 is TGTGCCACCAGCAGAGATCCGGGGGGCCGGCAGCCCCAGCATTTT. The full variable domain, in which reference TRBV15 and TRBJ1-5 provide the parts outside the CDR3, is DAMVIQNPRYQVTQFGKPVTLSCSQTLNHNVMYWYQQKSSQAPKLLFHYYDKDFNNEADTPDNFQSRRPNTSFCFLDIRSPGLGDTAMYLCATSRDPGGRQPQHFGDGTRLSIL.

The chain carries TRBV7-2 and TRBJ1-2; D is unresolved. This CDR3 is 14 amino acids long. The germline gives CDR1 SGHTA, CDR2 FQGNSA. Between the trimmed V and J ends, which lost 2 bases and 5 bases, there was a span of 12 bases. The CDR3 protein is CASSLFPGEYGYTF. The DNA for the CDR3 is TGTGCCAGCAGCTTATTCCCGGGCGAGTATGGCTACACCTTC.

This clone was seen just once. The CDR3 DNA sequence: TGTGCCAGCAGCTCAGGCGGGGGATACGAGCAGTACTTC. Residues: CASSSGGGYEQYF. J is TRBJ2-7 and V is TRBV11-3; 7 bases are a match to TRBD2. Germline lookup yields CDR1 SGHNT and CDR2 YENEEA. This CDR3 is 13 amino acids long. The V gene end was trimmed by 4 bases and the J gene end by 4 bases; junction bases not matched to a gene: 4.

The rearrangement links TRBV18 to TRBJ1-5, with D maybe TRBD1 (6 bases). This CDR3 is 14 amino acids long. Germline CDR1 is KGHSH and CDR2 is LQKENI. V lost 3 bases, J lost 6 bases, and 12 bases lay in between. The CDR3 DNA reads TGTGCCAGCTCACCTGTAAGGGGGTTTCAGCCCCAGCATTTT. This translates into CASSPVRGFQPQHF. Supplemented by reference TRBV18 and TRBJ1-5, the full variable domain reads NAGVMQNPRHLVRRRGQEARLRCSPMKGHSHVYWYRQLPEEGLKFMVYLQKENIIDESGMPKERFSAEFPKEGPSILRIQQVVRGDSAAYFCASSPVRGFQPQHFGDGTRLSIL.

The V and J genes are TRBV6-5 and TRBJ2-3; D perhaps matches TRBD2 (5 bases). Per the germline V gene, CDR1 is MNHEY and CDR2 is SVGAGI. V was shortened by 7 bases and J by 8 bases, with 13 bases between the two germline ends. CDR3 length equals 12 residues. CDR3 bases: TGTGCCAGCACCATAGGAGGAGGTACGCAGTATTTT. It encodes CASTIGGGTQYF.

This rearrangement joins TRBV9 to TRBJ1-2, with D maybe TRBD1 (5 bases). CDR1 and CDR2 (germline): SGDLS, YYNGEE. This CDR3 is 16 amino acids long. Trimming removed 0 bases at V and 2 bases at J, with 14 bases between. In DNA, the CDR3 is TGTGCCAGCAGCGTAGATGGGTGGGCAGGGAACTATGGCTACACCTTC. This gives the protein CASSVDGWAGNYGYTF.

V is TRBV14 and J is TRBJ2-7; 8 bases map to TRBD1. This CDR3 region has 14 residues. The V gene's germline CDR1 is SGHDN and CDR2 FVKESK. V trimming: 4 bases; J trimming: 9 bases; junction bases outside the gene matches: 11. CDR3 sequence: CASSPGTGMGGQYF. CDR3 DNA sequence: TGTGCCAGCAGCCCCGGGACAGGCATGGGTGGGCAGTACTTC.

The J gene is TRBJ2-7, the V gene TRBV15, with 8 bases lining up with TRBD2. This CDR3 has 15 residues. Germline V gene sequence: CDR1 LNHNV, CDR2 YYDKDF (reference sequence). J was trimmed by 2 bases and V by 2 bases; bases with no gene match: 5. This CDR3 is CATSRPGSGAYEQYF. CDR3 bases: TGTGCCACCAGCAGACCGGGTAGCGGGGCCTACGAGCAGTACTTC.

This chain uses TRBV7-2 with TRBJ1-1; D perhaps matches TRBD1 (5 bases). Germline-derived CDR1 and CDR2 are SGHTA and FQGNSA. The CDR3 contains 15 residues. The ends were cut back, 5 bases at V and 3 bases at J, with 16 bases in the middle. CDR3 protein: CASSTGQGRDTEAFF. CDR3 nucleotide sequence: TGTGCCAGCAGCACCGGCCAGGGAAGGGACACTGAAGCTTTCTTT.

The chain couples TRBV15 to TRBJ1-5; D gene unclear. The germline CDR1 and CDR2 sequences are LNHNV and YYDKDF (reference sequence). V lost 4 bases to trimming and J lost 5 bases, with 12 bases between them. The CDR3 contains 14 residues. The DNA of the CDR3 is TGTGCCACCAGCAACCCAATATCTCATCAGCCCCAGCATTTT. It codes for CATSNPISHQPQHF.

This clone was detected only once. The V gene is TRBV29-1, the J gene TRBJ2-5; TRBD1 agrees at 9 bases. V lost 8 bases, J lost 1 base, and 11 bases stayed unmatched. Germline CDR1 SQVTM, CDR2 ANQGSEA. The CDR3 is 15 amino acids. CDR3 coding DNA: TGCAGCAGCTGGGGGGACAGGGATTCCCAAGAGACCCAGTACTTC. This translates into CSSWGDRDSQETQYF.

Worth noting for this clone: Other DNA sequences from this sample encode an identical CDR3 as well. The chain carries TRBV6-5 and TRBJ2-3; no firm D call. V was clipped by 2 bases and J by 5 bases, with 2 bases between them. In germline, CDR1 is MNHEY, CDR2 SVGAGI. The CDR3 loop spans 11 amino acids. The CDR3 loop reads CASSYGDTQYF. As DNA, the CDR3 is TGTGCCAGCAGTTACGGAGATACGCAGTATTTT.

The chain is built from TRBV28 and TRBJ2-1; 10 positions match TRBD2. V lost 3 bases to trimming and J lost 6 bases; unmatched junction nucleotides: 8. The V gene's germline CDR1 is MDHEN and CDR2 SYDVKM. The CDR3 contains 16 residues. The CDR3 here is CASSFLLAGDFNEQFF. The CDR3 DNA reads as TGTGCCAGCAGTTTTCTCCTAGCGGGAGACTTCAATGAGCAGTTCTTC.

The chain couples TRBV7-2 to TRBJ2-2, with D possibly being TRBD2 (5 bases). Germline V gene data show CDR1 as SGHTA and CDR2 as FQGNSA. The CDR3 extends over 13 amino acids. Trimming removed 11 bases from V and 1 base from J, with 11 bases in between. CDR3 sequence reads: CAPGVLNTGELFF. The CDR3 DNA reads TGTGCCCCCGGGGTATTGAACACCGGGGAGCTGTTTTTT.

This clone was observed a handful of times. The chain uses TRBV19 and TRBJ1-2, with D possibly matching TRBD1 (5 bases). CDR1 is LNHDA and CDR2 is SQIVND in the germline V gene (reference sequence). The CDR3 is 15 amino acids. V lost 1 base and J lost 5, with 14 bases in between. The CDR3 DNA sequence: TGTGCCAGTAGTATAGTCGGGGACGGAATTTATGGCTACACCTTC. Translating it yields CASSIVGDGIYGYTF.

The chain links TRBV28 to TRBJ2-3; weak D call: TRBD1 (6 bases). V gave up 11 bases and J gave up 6 bases, with 12 bases separating them. Germline V gene sequence: CDR1 MDHEN, CDR2 SYDVKM. The CDR3 is 11 residues long. The CDR3 DNA reads as TGTGCCTCCTCCCAGGGGGATACGCAGTATTTT. It codes for CASSQGDTQYF. The full variable domain, its missing parts supplied by reference TRBV28 and TRBJ2-3, is DVKVTQSSRYLVKRTGEKVFLECVQDMDHENMFWYRQDPGLGLRLIYFSYDVKMKEKGDIPEGYSVSREKKERFSLILESASTNQTSMYLCASSQGDTQYFGPGTRLTVL.

CDR3 sequence: CASSFTGTSADLSTDTQYF. CDR3 DNA: TGCGCCAGCAGTTTTACCGGGACTAGCGCCGATCTGAGCACAGATACGCAGTATTTT. V and J are TRBV10-2 and TRBJ2-3, with 10 bases fitting TRBD2. The trim removed 5 bases at V and 0 bases at J, leaving 14 bases unmatched. This CDR3 is 19 amino acids long. Germline loops: CDR1 WSHSY, CDR2 SAAADI.

The J gene is TRBJ1-1, the V gene TRBV18, with 8 bases aligning to TRBD1. The CDR3 loop spans 16 amino acids. With 3 bases clipped from V and 4 bases from J, the junction kept 10 bases outside the gene matches. Germline V gene sequence: CDR1 KGHSH, CDR2 LQKENI. The CDR3 region is CASSPTGTGLRTEAFF. The DNA for the CDR3 is TGTGCCAGCTCACCTACCGGGACAGGCTTGCGCACTGAAGCTTTCTTT.

The rearrangement uses TRBV6-1 and TRBJ1-3; TRBD1 is a possible D gene (6 bases). This CDR3 is built from 13 residues. Trimming took 6 bases from V and 8 from J, leaving 14 bases between them. Germline V lookup: CDR1 MNHNS, CDR2 SASEGT. In DNA form, the CDR3 reads TGTGCCAGCAGAGAAACAGGGATATACACCATATATTTT. Encoded protein: CASRETGIYTIYF.

Points on this clone: In the same sample, other DNA sequences code for this CDR3. The rearrangement links TRBV28 to TRBJ1-2; no clear D gene. CDR3 length: 13 residues. V lost 3 bases, J lost 4 bases, and 9 bases lay in between. Germline V CDR1 and CDR2: MDHEN, SYDVKM. The CDR3 DNA reads as TGTGCCAGCAGTTTGAGGCAGGTCTATGGCTACACCTTC. It codes for CASSLRQVYGYTF.

The rearrangement joins TRBV5-1 to TRBJ2-5; 8 bases match TRBD2. CDR1 SGHRS and CDR2 YFSETQ come from the germline V gene. The CDR3 length is 16 residues. V shed 4 bases and J 2 bases; nucleotides not matched to a gene: 10. The CDR3 DNA reads as TGCGCCAGCAGCGTCCCAGTCGCTAGCGGGCAAGAGACCCAGTACTTC. Translating gives CASSVPVASGQETQYF.

The rearrangement uses TRBV6-6 and TRBJ2-2; 9 bases are shared with TRBD2. The CDR3 runs 16 residues. CDR1 and CDR2 (germline): MNHNY, SVGAGI (reference sequence). V trimming: 7 bases; J trimming: 4 bases; junction bases outside the gene matches: 10. The CDR3 coding sequence is TGTGCCAGCAATAAGGCGGGAGGGCCGGGCACCGGGGAGCTGTTTTTT. This translates into CASNKAGGPGTGELFF.

This clone is a singleton in its sample. The chain employs TRBV6-6 and TRBJ2-7; TRBD1 aligns across 8 bases. This CDR3 spans 16 amino acids. V lost 6 bases to trimming and J lost 1 base; unmatched junction nucleotides: 11. Germline assignment: CDR1 MNHNY and CDR2 SVGAGI (reference sequence). This CDR3 reads CASRANQGAWSYEQYF. The CDR3 region has the DNA TGTGCCAGCAGAGCCAACCAGGGGGCCTGGTCCTACGAGCAGTACTTC.